This TCR beta chain was captured in a study of blood T cell repertoires in COVID-19. Study processing details: Estimates of nucleated cell counts were drawn from the amplification of reference gene primers. Assay used: immunoSEQ multiplex PCR; TCRdb lists only in-frame clones, some missing. The D gene and trimming were derived from the DNA, and the V and J assignments and clone size from that table. The sample includes 75,000 or so clones, around nine tenths of them seen just once. CDR1 is SGDLS, CDR2 YYNGEE, per germline. This CDR3 is built from 14 residues. V was clipped by 4 bases and J by 5 bases, with 15 bases between them.

The origin of this receptor is a woman older than 75 with active or convalescent COVID-19. Sequencing was performed on peripheral blood. This chain connects TRBV9 to TRBJ2-5, with D possibly matching TRBD1 (6 bases). The CDR3 spells CASSTSGESETQYF. DNA for the CDR3: TGTGCCAGCAGCACCTCAGGGGAGTCCGAGACCCAGTACTTC.